The 10 T cell receptor beta chains reported below all come from one sample, sequenced in a study of blood T cell repertoires in COVID-19. The table came from immunoSEQ multiplex PCR; TCRdb's copy has only in-frame clones and leaves some out. Of about 190,000 clones listed, 70% to 90% are singletons. The specimen was peripheral blood. The receptors were sampled from a man aged 30 to 45 with acute or convalescent COVID-19.

The J gene is TRBJ2-1, the V gene TRBV24-1; TRBD1 aligns across 10 bases. The CDR3 sequence is 14 residues long. Germline values: CDR1 KGHDR, CDR2 SFDVKD. V was clipped by 9 bases and J by 6 bases; unmatched bases: 7. The CDR3: CATERQGARNEQFF. The CDR3 bases are TGTGCCACCGAAAGACAGGGGGCGCGCAATGAGCAGTTCTTC.

The V call is TRBV6-5, the J call TRBJ2-1, with 10 bases identical to TRBD2. The germline V gene has CDR1 MNHEY and CDR2 SVGAGI. CDR3 size: 15 residues. J gave up 8 bases and V 0 bases, and 4 bases lay outside the gene matches. Here the CDR3 DNA reads TGTGCCAGCAGTTACTCCAGCGGGGGGGCGTATGAGCAGTTCTTC. This translates into CASSYSSGGAYEQFF.

The CDR3 DNA follows: TGTGCCAGCAGTAAACAGGGGCTTCGTGACTATGGCTACACCTTC. It is translated as CASSKQGLRDYGYTF. The gene calls are TRBV27 and TRBJ1-2; 7 bases match TRBD1. The V gene's germline CDR1 is MNHEY and CDR2 SMNVEV (reference sequence). Trimming cost V 5 bases and J 3 bases; bases outside gene matches: 9. The CDR3 is 15 residues long.

The chain links TRBV7-8 to TRBJ1-4; D not certain. Germline lookup yields CDR1 SGHVS and CDR2 FQNEAQ. The V gene lost 2 bases and the J gene lost 0 bases, with 7 bases spanning the gap. There are 15 residues in the CDR3. DNA for the CDR3: TGTGCCAGCAGCTTAAACATACCAACTAATGAAAAACTGTTTTTT. Translation gives CASSLNIPTNEKLFF.

This chain links TRBV6-6 with TRBJ1-2; 7 positions agree with TRBD1. V was pared by 6 bases and J by 7 bases, with 5 bases of the junction left unmatched. The CDR3 totals 12 residues. Germline V gives CDR1 MNHNY, CDR2 SVGAGI (reference sequence). The CDR3 bases are TGTGCCAGCAGCCAAGGGACAGCTGGCTACACCTTC. The encoded protein is CASSQGTAGYTF.

This clone occurred a few times. The V call is TRBV2, the J call TRBJ2-5, with 10 bases aligning to TRBD1. The trim removed 7 bases at V and 6 bases at J, leaving 5 bases unmatched. CDR1 is SNHLY, CDR2 FYNNEI, per germline. This CDR3 contains 13 residues. Here the CDR3 DNA reads TGTGCCAGCACCAGGACAGGGGGTCAGACCCAGTACTTC. Its translation: CASTRTGGQTQYF.

The V call is TRBV18, the J call TRBJ1-3; 7 bases line up with TRBD1. Germline CDR1 KGHSH, CDR2 LQKENI. J was trimmed by 0 bases and V by 4 bases; bases with no gene match: 6. The CDR3 length is 16 residues. CDR3 residues: CASSRNDRVSGNTIYF. As DNA, the CDR3 is TGTGCCAGCTCACGGAACGACAGGGTCTCTGGAAACACCATATATTTT.

This rearrangement joins TRBV9 to TRBJ2-1; no reliable D call. V was trimmed by 4 bases and J by 5 bases, leaving 16 bases between them. Looked up from germline, CDR1 is SGDLS and CDR2 is YYNGEE. This CDR3 is 15 amino acids long. The CDR3: CASSPRGPKNNEQFF. As DNA, the CDR3 is TGTGCCAGCAGCCCCCGCGGCCCCAAAAACAATGAGCAGTTCTTC.

The genes are TRBV4-2 and TRBJ2-5, with 9 nucleotides matching TRBD2. V lost 0 bases and J lost 5; bases outside the gene matches: 7. Germline assignment: CDR1 LGHNA and CDR2 YNFKEQ. The CDR3 covers 16 residues. Here the CDR3 DNA reads TGTGCCAGCAGCCAAGAGGCAGCTAGCGGGACGGAGACCCAGTACTTC. Translation: CASSQEAASGTETQYF.

CDR3 amino acids: CASSPSGANTGELFF. CDR3 coding DNA: TGTGCCAGCAGCCCTAGCGGGGCGAACACCGGGGAGCTGTTTTTT. The J gene is TRBJ2-2, the V gene TRBV9; TRBD2 matches at 9 bases. The junction had 1 base not matched to a gene; V was cut back by 4 bases and J by 0 bases. There are 15 residues in the CDR3. CDR1 is SGDLS, CDR2 YYNGEE, per germline.